Following are 23 T cell receptor beta chains from one sample sequenced in a study of shared clonotypes between healthy human individuals. Selected positively for CCR7 and CD45RO-negative, naive CD8 cells excluded terminally differentiated effector memory CD45RA+ cells. The data were produced by immunoSEQ multiplex PCR, yet TCRdb's version contains in-frame clones alone and is incomplete. Of approximately 2,200,000 clones in the sample, about 93% were seen once. Sequencing was carried out using naive CD8+ T cells from PBMCs. These receptors were collected from a man aged 18-30 years in good health. Some clones in this sample may be carry-over from other donors' samples.

This chain links TRBV27 with TRBJ2-3; TRBD2 might be the D (5 bases). Germline values: CDR1 MNHEY, CDR2 SMNVEV (reference sequence). There are 16 residues in the CDR3. Trimming took 6 bases from V and 2 from J, leaving 18 bases between them. The CDR3 DNA sequence: TGTGCCAGCAGCCAAAGCGGCAAACTTAACACAGATACGCAGTATTTT. Amino acids: CASSQSGKLNTDTQYF.

The chain uses TRBV5-5 and TRBJ2-7; maybe TRBD2 (5 bases). Germline values: CDR1 SGHKS, CDR2 YYEKEE (reference sequence). The CDR3 length is 16 residues. Trimming took 0 bases from V and 7 from J, leaving 20 bases between them. CDR3 amino acids: CASSLAVFDYPGEQYF. The CDR3 nucleotides read TGTGCCAGCAGCTTGGCCGTATTTGACTACCCCGGAGAGCAGTACTTC.

The V and J genes are TRBV6-1 and TRBJ2-7; 10 nucleotides agree with TRBD2. Germline CDR1 reads MNHNS; CDR2 reads SASEGT. After removal of 1 base from V and 3 bases from J, the junction contained 6 bases not matched to a gene. This CDR3 contains 16 residues. In DNA form, the CDR3 reads TGTGCCAGCAGTGAAGACCGGACTAGCGGCTTCTACGAGCAGTACTTC. This sequence encodes CASSEDRTSGFYEQYF.

To note about this clone: Other DNA sequences within the sample encode an identical CDR3. The CDR3 sequence is CAISESGTQETQYF. The CDR3 DNA follows: TGTGCCATCAGTGAGTCCGGTACTCAAGAGACCCAGTACTTC. This rearrangement joins TRBV10-3 to TRBJ2-5, with D unclear. V was trimmed by 0 bases and J by 2 bases, leaving 7 bases between them. Germline-derived CDR1 and CDR2 are ENHRY and SYGVKD. The CDR3 covers 14 residues.

This clone was counted once. The chain is built from TRBV6-1 and TRBJ2-7; 14 nucleotides line up with TRBD2. This CDR3 is 17 amino acids long. Germline trimming cut 2 bases from V and 4 bases from J; bases unmatched to any gene: 7. CDR1 is MNHNS, CDR2 SASEGT, per germline. The CDR3 region has the DNA TGTGCCAGCAGTGAACCCCGGGGACTAGCGGGAGCATACGAGCAGTACTTC. It yields the protein CASSEPRGLAGAYEQYF.

This clone appeared a single time. The rearrangement joins TRBV7-2 to TRBJ2-7; 7 bases line up with TRBD1. The CDR3 length is 15 residues. The J segment lost 1 base and the V segment lost 3 bases, leaving 6 bases of the junction unmatched. CDR1 and CDR2 (germline): SGHTA, FQGNSA. DNA for the CDR3: TGTGCCAGCAGCTTTGTGGGACAGCATTCCTACGAGCAGTACTTC. Translating gives CASSFVGQHSYEQYF.

The rearrangement links TRBV6-1 to TRBJ2-1, with 8 bases identical to TRBD2. The CDR3 spans 15 residues. V dropped 4 bases and J dropped 1; count of bases not matched to a gene: 3. Germline-derived CDR1 and CDR2 are MNHNS and SASEGT. The CDR3 coding sequence is TGTGCCAGCAGTGTTGGGACTAGTTCCTACAATGAGCAGTTCTTC. The encoded protein is CASSVGTSSYNEQFF.

V and J are TRBV28 and TRBJ1-5; weak D call: TRBD1 (5 bases). The CDR3 runs to 15 residues. CDR1 is MDHEN and CDR2 is SYDVKM in the germline V gene. The ends were cut back, 3 bases at V and 6 bases at J, with 15 bases in the middle. CDR3 in DNA: TGTGCCAGCAGTTTGTCGGGGTATGGGGGTCAGCCCCAGCATTTT. Protein sequence: CASSLSGYGGQPQHF.

The chain carries TRBV19 and TRBJ1-2; D unresolved. Germline V gene data show CDR1 as LNHDA and CDR2 as SQIVND (reference sequence). The V end lost 3 bases, the J end lost 4 bases, and 15 bases lay between the germline ends. This CDR3 spans 15 amino acids. The CDR3 DNA reads as TGTGCCAGTAGTATGTCAGACGGCACCACCTATGGCTACACCTTC. Amino acid sequence: CASSMSDGTTYGYTF.

The gene calls are TRBV11-1 and TRBJ2-7; TRBD2 agrees at 9 bases. With V trimmed by 5 bases and J by 2 bases, 13 bases remained unmatched. The CDR3 is 17 amino acids. CDR1 is SGHAT and CDR2 is FQDESV in the germline V gene (reference sequence). For the CDR3, the DNA is TGTGCCAGCAGCGTTGGGGCTAGCGGGGAGAAGCCCTACGAGCAGTACTTC. This sequence encodes CASSVGASGEKPYEQYF.

The chain has TRBV5-1 and TRBJ2-2; D may be TRBD2 (7 bases). The germline V gene has CDR1 SGHRS and CDR2 YFSETQ. CDR3 length: 16 residues. V was cut by 6 bases and J by 5 bases, with 20 bases left in between. Written as DNA, the CDR3 is TGCGCCAGCACCCTCGCCCGGGGAGGGGGGACCGGGGAGCTGTTTTTT. It yields the protein CASTLARGGGTGELFF.

V and J are TRBV7-6 and TRBJ1-2; D gene unclear. Trimming stripped 5 bases from V and 5 bases from J, with 15 bases between. The CDR3 has 14 residues. The germline V gene has CDR1 SGHVS and CDR2 FNYEAQ. CDR3: CASSLFPGAYGYTF. The CDR3 DNA reads TGTGCCAGCAGCCTTTTCCCGGGAGCGTATGGCTACACCTTC.

For this clone: The identical CDR3 is also encoded by other nucleotide sequences in the sample. This chain links TRBV7-9 with TRBJ2-7; no clear D gene. Trimming shortened V by 5 bases and J by 5 bases, and 10 bases separated the two germline ends. The CDR3 loop spans 12 amino acids. The germline gives CDR1 SEHNR, CDR2 FQNEAQ (reference sequence). The CDR3 region is CASSLVADEQYF. The CDR3 DNA reads as TGTGCCAGCAGCCTCGTAGCTGACGAGCAGTACTTC.

In its sample, this clone was seen a few times. The CDR3, as DNA: TGTGCCAGCAGTTACGGGACAGGGAACACTGAAGCTTTCTTT. It codes for CASSYGTGNTEAFF. The chain joins TRBV6-6 to TRBJ1-1; TRBD1 aligns across 8 bases. Looked up from germline, CDR1 is MNHNY and CDR2 is SVGAGI (reference sequence). This CDR3 spans 14 amino acids. J lost 1 base, V lost 2 bases, and 0 bases had no gene match.

V gene TRBV4-3 combines with J gene TRBJ2-7; a weak D match, TRBD2 (5 bases). From germline, CDR1 is LGHNA and CDR2 YSLEER. V lost 3 bases and J 4 bases, leaving 19 bases between the germline ends. The CDR3 runs 16 residues. This CDR3 reads CASSQGDARREYEQYF. In nucleotides, the CDR3 is TGCGCCAGCAGCCAGGGAGACGCGCGACGGGAATACGAGCAGTACTTC.

The chain has TRBV25-1 and TRBJ2-3; D is undetermined. This CDR3 has 13 amino acids. V was pared by 2 bases and J by 6 bases, with 9 bases between. Per germline, CDR1 MGHDK and CDR2 SYGVNS. The CDR3 here is CASSERSGDTQYF. CDR3 nucleotides: TGTGCCAGCAGTGAACGTAGTGGTGATACGCAGTATTTT.

This chain uses TRBV28 with TRBJ2-7, with TRBD1 matching over 8 bases. Germline CDR1 and CDR2: MDHEN and SYDVKM. Trimming at V came to 6 bases and at J to 6 bases, leaving 4 bases not matched to a gene. CDR3 length equals 12 residues. The CDR3: CASSRTGSEQYF. The DNA of the CDR3 is TGTGCCAGCAGCAGGACAGGGTCCGAGCAGTACTTC.

DNA for the CDR3: TGTGCCAGCAGAGGCAGGGGTATTGACTATGGCTACACCTTC. Protein sequence: CASRGRGIDYGYTF. The rearrangement joins TRBV6-5 to TRBJ1-2, with a weak D call TRBD1 (6 bases). V was cut by 6 bases and J by 3 bases, with 14 bases left in between. From germline, CDR1 is MNHEY and CDR2 SVGAGI. The CDR3 consists of 14 residues.

V gene TRBV29-1 combines with J gene TRBJ2-1, with D perhaps matching TRBD1 (5 bases). Trimming pared 5 bases from V and 3 bases from J, leaving 11 bases between. This CDR3 is 13 amino acids long. Per germline, CDR1 SQVTM and CDR2 ANQGSEA. CDR3 sequence reads: CSVKQTVYNEQFF. The CDR3 DNA sequence: TGCAGCGTTAAACAGACAGTCTACAATGAGCAGTTCTTC.

This chain joins TRBV9 and TRBJ1-2; tentatively, D is TRBD1 (6 bases). The germline CDR1 and CDR2 sequences are SGDLS and YYNGEE. The CDR3 covers 16 residues. Trimming removed 0 bases from V and 3 bases from J, with 15 bases in between. CDR3 in DNA: TGTGCCAGCAGCGTAGCATTATCGGGGGGCGACTATGGCTACACCTTC. This gives the protein CASSVALSGGDYGYTF.

Comment on this clone: This same CDR3 is encoded by further DNA sequences in the sample. The J gene is TRBJ2-7, the V gene TRBV28, with 7 bases aligning to TRBD2. In germline, CDR1 is MDHEN, CDR2 SYDVKM. With V trimmed by 5 bases and J by 2 bases, 3 bases remained unmatched. The CDR3 consists of 13 residues. CDR3 region: CASSPGGTYEQYF. Written as DNA, the CDR3 is TGTGCCAGCAGTCCGGGAGGCACCTACGAGCAGTACTTC.

The rearrangement links TRBV19 to TRBJ2-7, with 7 bases matching TRBD1. The CDR3 runs 14 residues. Trimming cost V 10 bases and J 5 bases; bases outside gene matches: 14. Germline CDR1 and CDR2: LNHDA and SQIVND (reference sequence). This chain's CDR3 is CATWTGRSNDEQYF. CDR3 nucleotides: TGTGCCACCTGGACAGGAAGATCAAACGACGAGCAGTACTTC.

The chain uses TRBV7-9 and TRBJ2-5; D is possibly TRBD2 (6 bases). The CDR3 sequence is 15 residues long. CDR1 is SEHNR, CDR2 FQNEAQ, per germline (reference sequence). V was pared by 0 bases and J by 4 bases, with 12 bases between. The chain's CDR3 is CASSLAVGGIETQYF. CDR3 DNA: TGTGCCAGCAGCTTAGCGGTCGGGGGAATAGAGACCCAGTACTTC. Full variable domain (remainder filled in from reference TRBV7-9 and TRBJ2-5): DTGVSQNPRHKITKRGQNVTFRCDPISEHNRLYWYRQTLGQGPEFLTYFQNEAQLEKSRLLSDRFSAERPKGSFSTLEIQRTEQGDSAMYLCASSLAVGGIETQYFGPGTRLLVL.